The 21 T cell receptor gamma chains reported below all come from one sample, sequenced in a study of γδ T cells in repeated Plasmodium falciparum infection. Vgamma9/Vdelta2+ and Vdelta2-negative gammadelta T cells were flow-sorted from PBMC for bulk sequencing. TCRdb reprocessed the multiplex PCR reads through CATT. This sample carries 12,000 to 15,000 gamma-chain clones, roughly 1.7% of them seen once, and the ten largest clones take more than 25%. Sequenced material: gamma-delta T cells from blood. The receptors derive from a pool of human donors (malaria-infected and uninfected, not separated).

This clone occurred many times. Only one base separates this from a far larger clonotype, so it likely reflects a read error. The identical CDR3 is also encoded by other nucleotide sequences in the sample. The gene calls are TRGV5 and TRGJ1 or TRGJ2. CDR1 is VINAFY and CDR2 is YDVSNSKD in the germline V gene. CDR3 size: 13 residues. The CDR3 region has the DNA TGTGCCACCTGGGACAGGCCTTATTACAAGAAACTCTTT. Its translation is CATWDRPYYKKLF.

Ten or more counts support this clone. The translation of this DNA and the TCRdb protein of a much larger clone differ at residue 6, probably owing to a read error; the protein shown here is translated from the DNA. The genes are TRGV9 and TRGJ1 or TRGJ2. Germline V gives CDR1 GITISATS, CDR2 ISYDGTV (reference sequence). The CDR3 sequence is 16 residues long. V lost 3 bases to trimming and J lost 2 bases; unmatched junction nucleotides: 13. Here the CDR3 reads CALWENEVFDYYKKLF. CDR3 bases: TGTGCCTTGTGGGAGAATGAAGTCTTCGATTATTATAAGAAACTCTTT.

This clone was picked up many times. It is likely a read error: a sequence one base away is far more abundant. The rearrangement links TRGV9 to TRGJP. The length of the CDR3 is 16 residues. Germline V gene sequence: CDR1 GITISATS, CDR2 ISYDGTV (reference sequence). The CDR3 sequence is CASWEVQELGKKIKVF. DNA for the CDR3: TGTGCCTCGTGGGAGGTGCAAGAGTTGGGCAAAAAAATCAAGGTATTT.

As for this clone: Translating this DNA gives a protein that differs at residue 3 from the TCRdb one, which belongs to a much larger clone; a read error is likely, and the protein shown is this translation. The gene calls are TRGV9 and TRGJ1 or TRGJ2. Because TCRdb records no J gene, it was assigned here through a match of the DNA to germline. CDR1 is GITISATS, CDR2 ISYDGTV, per germline (reference sequence). This CDR3 region has 10 residues. Germline trimming cut 11 bases from V and 5 bases from J; bases unmatched to any gene: 6. This CDR3 is CASVHYKKLF. As DNA, the CDR3 is TGTGCCTCGGTACATTATAAGAAACTCTTT.

The table lists this clone with many counts. A far larger clone differs by one base, so this is likely a read error. V usage is TRGV4 and J usage is TRGJ1 or TRGJ2. CDR3 length: 13 amino acids. Germline CDR1 EGSTGY, CDR2 YDSYTSSV. The CDR3 sequence: CAPWDGPYYKKLF. CDR3 in DNA: TGTGCCCCCTGGGATGGCCCTTATTATAAGAAACTCTTT.

This clone appeared many times. A far larger clone is off by one base, so a read error is likely. Other DNA sequences in this sample translate to the same CDR3. The J gene has no call, while the V gene is TRGV9. This CDR3 is 12 amino acids long. The germline V gene encodes CDR1 GITISATS and CDR2 ISYDGTV (reference sequence). CDR3 DNA: TGTGCCTTGTGGGAGGTCTTTAATAAGAAGCTCTTT. Its translation is CALWEVFNKKLF.

In this sample, this clone turned up many times. TCRdb has a much larger clone's protein, which differs at residue 5 from the translation of this DNA, likely because of a read error; what is shown is the protein translated from the DNA. This chain connects TRGV4 to TRGJ1 or TRGJ2. No J gene was available from TCRdb, and it was assigned here by a germline match of the DNA. The CDR3 sequence is 12 residues long. CDR1 and CDR2 (germline): EGSTGY, YDSYTSSV. The CDR3 bases are TGTGCCACCTGGGGTGGGCCGTATAAGAAACTCTTT. Protein sequence: CATWGGPYKKLF.

Regarding this clone: The amino acid sequence in TCRdb belongs to a much larger clone and departs from this DNA's translation at residue 2, likely a sequencing read error; the sequence shown is translated from the DNA. The chain has TRGV9 and TRGJ1 or TRGJ2. Germline CDR1 and CDR2: GITISATS and ISYDGTV (reference sequence). The CDR3 extends over 16 amino acids. CDR3 bases: TGTACCTTGTGGGAGGGTATCCTCCCCGAACATTATAAGAAACTCTTT. Translating it yields CTLWEGILPEHYKKLF.

As concerns this clone: The amino acid sequence in TCRdb belongs to a much larger clone and departs from this DNA's translation at residue 9, likely a sequencing read error; the sequence shown is translated from the DNA. The sample carries other DNA sequences with the same CDR3. The rearrangement joins TRGV9 to TRGJP. In the absence of a J gene in TCRdb, the DNA was matched to germline to assign it here. Germline CDR1 reads GITISATS; CDR2 reads ISYDGTV (reference sequence). The CDR3 is 28 amino acids. CDR3 DNA: TGTGCCTTGTGGGAGGTGTTCCGAGCCCAAAGTTCAGGCCCTTTACGCCTTCAACAAGAGTTAGGCAAAAAAATCAAGGTATTT. Translating it yields CALWEVFRAQSSGPLRLQQELGKKIKVF.

A remark on this clone: TCRdb assigns this DNA the protein of a much larger clone, which departs from its translation at residue 6; this likely reflects a read error, and the protein shown comes from translating the DNA. J is TRGJ1 or TRGJ2 and V is TRGV4. The trim removed 3 bases at V and 7 bases at J, leaving 9 bases unmatched. Germline CDR1 EGSTGY, CDR2 YDSYTSSV. The CDR3 length is 13 residues. The CDR3 region is CATWDWPRYKKLF. The CDR3, as DNA: TGTGCCACCTGGGATTGGCCAAGGTATAAGAAACTCTTT.

This clone was observed many times. The protein held in TCRdb is that of a much larger clone and does not match this DNA's translation at residue 5, likely because of a read error; the protein shown is translated from the DNA. The chain is built from TRGV9 and TRGJ1 or TRGJ2. CDR1 and CDR2 (germline): GITISATS, ISYDGTV (reference sequence). The CDR3 consists of 14 residues. The CDR3 protein is CALWGVQDYYKKLF. Written as DNA, the CDR3 is TGTGCCTTGTGGGGGGTGCAGGATTATTATAAGAAACTCTTT.

This clone was detected ten times or more. The protein recorded in TCRdb matches a much larger clone and deviates from this DNA's translation at residue 4, suggesting a read error; the protein here is obtained by translating the DNA. The chain is built from TRGV9 and TRGJ1 or TRGJ2. The CDR3 is 13 amino acids. CDR1 is GITISATS, CDR2 ISYDGTV, per germline (reference sequence). The CDR3 is CALREGHYYKKLF. The CDR3 nucleotides are TGTGCCTTGCGGGAGGGTCATTATTATAAGAAACTCTTT.

In its sample, this clone was seen many times. It differs at one base from a far larger clone, so likely a read error. Other DNA variants within this sample encode the same CDR3. The rearrangement joins TRGV9 to TRGJ1 or TRGJ2. TCRdb gives no J gene; it was assigned here by matching the DNA to germline. Germline loops: CDR1 GITISATS, CDR2 ISYDGTV (reference sequence). The CDR3 is made up of 14 amino acids. This chain's CDR3 is CALWGDSNYYKKLF. The DNA of the CDR3 is TGTGCCTTGTGGGGCGATTCGAATTATTACAAGAAACTCTTT.

In this sample, this clone turned up a few times. TCRdb attributes to this sequence the protein of a much larger clone, which differs from the DNA translation at residue 7; a read error is likely, and the protein displayed is translated from the DNA. The chain joins TRGV5 to TRGJ1 or TRGJ2. CDR1 is VINAFY, CDR2 YDVSNSKD, per germline. The J segment lost 0 bases and the V segment lost 0 bases, leaving 5 bases of the junction unmatched. CDR3 length: 15 amino acids. The DNA of the CDR3 is TGTGCCACCTGGGACAGGGAATCGAATTATTATAAGAAACTCTTT. Amino acids: CATWDRESNYYKKLF.

Regarding this clone: A far larger clone is only one base removed, so a read error is likely. The same CDR3 can be traced to other DNA sequences in this sample. The chain carries TRGV9 and TRGJ1 or TRGJ2. The J gene, absent from TCRdb, was called here by matching the DNA to germline. Looked up from germline, CDR1 is GITISATS and CDR2 is ISYDGTV (reference sequence). The length of the CDR3 is 13 residues. With V trimmed by 1 base and J by 12 bases, 12 bases remained unmatched. CDR3 amino acids: CALWEVLPLGKLF. CDR3 nucleotides: TGTGCCTTGTGGGAGGTCTTACCCCTGGGGAAACTCTTT.

Concerning this clone itself: The protein TCRdb gives is from a much larger clone and does not agree with this DNA's translation at residue 7, likely a read error; the protein shown here comes from the DNA. The chain couples TRGV9 to TRGJP. TCRdb does not report a J gene; here it was assigned by matching the DNA to germline references. Per germline, CDR1 GITISATS and CDR2 ISYDGTV (reference sequence). Germline trimming cut 0 bases from V and 7 bases from J; bases unmatched to any gene: 9. This CDR3 is built from 18 residues. The CDR3 sequence: CALWEVNGHELGKKIKVF. CDR3 nucleotides: TGTGCCTTGTGGGAGGTGAATGGACACGAGTTGGGCAAAAAAATCAAGGTATTT.

This clone has a handful of counts. TCRdb pairs this DNA with a much larger clone's protein that differs at residue 8, likely a read error; the protein shown was translated from the DNA. The CDR3, as DNA: TGTGCCACCTGGGATAGGACGAGTAAGAAACTCTTT. Translating gives CATWDRTSKKLF. This chain uses TRGV4 with TRGJ1 or TRGJ2. There are 12 residues in the CDR3. With V trimmed by 3 bases and J by 9 bases, 8 bases remained unmatched. The germline gives CDR1 EGSTGY, CDR2 YDSYTSSV.

This clone was observed many times. The protein in TCRdb stems from a much larger clone and differs at residue 9 from this DNA's translation, likely a read error; here the protein is translated from the DNA. The V call is TRGV9, the J call TRGJP. The J gene is absent in TCRdb and was assigned here via DNA matching to germline. The germline gives CDR1 GITISATS, CDR2 ISYDGTV (reference sequence). The CDR3 totals 19 residues. Losses at the gene ends were 0 bases for V and 3 bases for J; bases not matched to a gene: 8. The CDR3: CALWEVEFLQELGKKIKVF. In DNA form, the CDR3 reads TGTGCCTTGTGGGAGGTGGAATTCTTGCAAGAGTTGGGCAAAAAAATCAAGGTATTT.

This clone was recorded at least ten times. TCRdb shows a much larger clone's protein in place of this DNA's translation, and the two differ at residue 7, likely through a read error; the protein shown is translated from the DNA. This chain uses TRGV9 with TRGJ1 or TRGJ2. The CDR3 length is 14 residues. V trimming: 2 bases; J trimming: 3 bases; junction bases outside the gene matches: 7. The germline gives CDR1 GITISATS, CDR2 ISYDGTV (reference sequence). CDR3 sequence reads: CALWEANPYYKKLF. The CDR3 DNA reads as TGTGCCTTGTGGGAGGCCAACCCTTATTATAAGAAACTCTTT.

Many counts were recorded for this clone. The translation of this DNA and the TCRdb protein of a much larger clone differ at residue 7, probably owing to a read error; the protein shown here is translated from the DNA. The chain carries TRGV9 and TRGJ1 or TRGJ2. The V segment lost 4 bases and the J segment 3 bases; nucleotides outside the gene matches: 6. There are 13 residues in the CDR3. The germline V gene encodes CDR1 GITISATS and CDR2 ISYDGTV (reference sequence). The CDR3 DNA follows: TGTGCCTTGTGGGACGCGGGTTATTATAAGAAACTCTTT. It translates to CALWDAGYYKKLF.

A note on this clone: This likely traces to a read error, being one base from a far larger clone. This same CDR3 is encoded by further DNA sequences in the sample. The V gene is TRGV9; the J gene was not called. Germline V lookup: CDR1 GITISATS, CDR2 ISYDGTV (reference sequence). This CDR3 region has 17 residues. CDR3 nucleotide sequence: TGTGCCTTGTGGGAGGTGCAAGTTGGGTTGGGCAAAAAAATCAAGGTGTTT. Encoded protein: CALWEVQVGLGKKIKVF.